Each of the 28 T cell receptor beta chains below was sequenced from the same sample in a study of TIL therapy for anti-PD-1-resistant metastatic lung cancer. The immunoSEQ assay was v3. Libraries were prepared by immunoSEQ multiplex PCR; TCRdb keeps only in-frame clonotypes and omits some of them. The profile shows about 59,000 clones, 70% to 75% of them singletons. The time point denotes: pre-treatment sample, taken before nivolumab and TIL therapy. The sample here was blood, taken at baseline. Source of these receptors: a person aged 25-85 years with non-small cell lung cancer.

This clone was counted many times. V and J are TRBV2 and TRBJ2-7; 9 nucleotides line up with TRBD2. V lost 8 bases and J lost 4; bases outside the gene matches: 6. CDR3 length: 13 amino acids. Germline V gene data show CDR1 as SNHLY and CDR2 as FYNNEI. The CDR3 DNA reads TGTGCCAGCGGTATTAGCGGGAGTTACGAGCAGTACTTC. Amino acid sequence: CASGISGSYEQYF.

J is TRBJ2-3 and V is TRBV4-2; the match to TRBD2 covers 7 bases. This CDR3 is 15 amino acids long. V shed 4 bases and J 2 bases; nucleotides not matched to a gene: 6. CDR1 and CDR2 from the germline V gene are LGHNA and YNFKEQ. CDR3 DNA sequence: TGTGCCAGCAGCCCTTCCGGGGGGAACACAGATACGCAGTATTTT. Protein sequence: CASSPSGGNTDTQYF.

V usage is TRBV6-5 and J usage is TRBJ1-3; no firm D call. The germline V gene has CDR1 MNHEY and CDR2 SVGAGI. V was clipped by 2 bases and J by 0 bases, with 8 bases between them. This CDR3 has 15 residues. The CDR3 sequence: CASSYGRLSGNTIYF. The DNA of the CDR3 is TGTGCCAGCAGTTACGGCCGCCTCTCTGGAAACACCATATATTTT.

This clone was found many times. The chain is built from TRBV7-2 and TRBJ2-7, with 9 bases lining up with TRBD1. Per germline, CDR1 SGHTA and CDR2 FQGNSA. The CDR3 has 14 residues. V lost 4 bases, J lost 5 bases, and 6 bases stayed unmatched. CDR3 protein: CASSWGTGSDEQYF. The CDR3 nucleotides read TGTGCCAGCAGCTGGGGGACAGGGTCTGACGAGCAGTACTTC.

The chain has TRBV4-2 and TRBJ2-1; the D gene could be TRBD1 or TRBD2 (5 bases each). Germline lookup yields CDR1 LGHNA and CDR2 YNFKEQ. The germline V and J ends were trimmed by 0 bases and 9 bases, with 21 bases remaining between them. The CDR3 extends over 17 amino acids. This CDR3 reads CASSQEVPPGTPGEQFF. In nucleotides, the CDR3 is TGTGCCAGCAGCCAAGAGGTACCGCCCGGGACCCCAGGTGAGCAGTTCTTC.

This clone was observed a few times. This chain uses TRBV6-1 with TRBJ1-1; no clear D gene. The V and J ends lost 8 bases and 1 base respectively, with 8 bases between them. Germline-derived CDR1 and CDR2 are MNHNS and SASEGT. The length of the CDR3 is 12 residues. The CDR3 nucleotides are TGTGCCAGCCTTTTGCGGAACACTGAAGCTTTCTTT. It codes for CASLLRNTEAFF.

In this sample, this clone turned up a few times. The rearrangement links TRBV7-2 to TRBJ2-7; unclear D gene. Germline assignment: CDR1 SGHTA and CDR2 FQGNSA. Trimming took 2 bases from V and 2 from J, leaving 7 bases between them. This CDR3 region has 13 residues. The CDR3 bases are TGTGCCAGCAGCTTAAGTAACCCCTACGAGCAGTACTTC. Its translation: CASSLSNPYEQYF.

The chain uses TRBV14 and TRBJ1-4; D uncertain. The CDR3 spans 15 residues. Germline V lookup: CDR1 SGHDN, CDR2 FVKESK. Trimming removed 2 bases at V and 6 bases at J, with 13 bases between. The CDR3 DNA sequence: TGTGCCAGCAGCCAACTCGGTCGGGAGGATGAAAAACTGTTTTTT. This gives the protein CASSQLGREDEKLFF.

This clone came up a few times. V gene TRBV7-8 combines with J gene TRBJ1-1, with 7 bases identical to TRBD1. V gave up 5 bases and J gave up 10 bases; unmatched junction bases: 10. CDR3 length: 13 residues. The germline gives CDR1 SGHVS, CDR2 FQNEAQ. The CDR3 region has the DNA TGTGCCAGCAGCCCCGACAGGGTTCGGGGAGCTTTCTTT. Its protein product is CASSPDRVRGAFF.

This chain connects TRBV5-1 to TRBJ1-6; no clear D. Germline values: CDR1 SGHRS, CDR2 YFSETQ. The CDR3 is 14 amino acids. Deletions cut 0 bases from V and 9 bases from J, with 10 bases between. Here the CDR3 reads CASSLDGSGSPLHF. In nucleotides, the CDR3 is TGCGCCAGCAGCTTGGACGGGTCCGGTTCACCCCTCCACTTT.

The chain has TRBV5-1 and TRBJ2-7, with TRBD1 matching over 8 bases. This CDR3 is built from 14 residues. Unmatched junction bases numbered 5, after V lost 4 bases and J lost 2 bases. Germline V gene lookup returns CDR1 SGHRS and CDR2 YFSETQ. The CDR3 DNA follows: TGCGCCAGCAGCCTCTGGACAGGGACCTACGAGCAGTACTTC. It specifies CASSLWTGTYEQYF.

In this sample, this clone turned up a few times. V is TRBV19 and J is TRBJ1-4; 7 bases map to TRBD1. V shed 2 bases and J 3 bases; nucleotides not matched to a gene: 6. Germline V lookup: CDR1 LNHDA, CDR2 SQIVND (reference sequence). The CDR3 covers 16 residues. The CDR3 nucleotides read TGTGCCAGTAGTATACCCCCCGGGACAGCTAATGAAAAACTGTTTTTT. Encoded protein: CASSIPPGTANEKLFF.

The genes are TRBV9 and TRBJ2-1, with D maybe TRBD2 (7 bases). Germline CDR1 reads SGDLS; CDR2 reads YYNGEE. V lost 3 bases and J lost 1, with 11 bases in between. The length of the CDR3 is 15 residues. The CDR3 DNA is TGTGCCAGCAGCGCGGGGGGCCAGTCCTACAATGAGCAGTTCTTC. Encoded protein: CASSAGGQSYNEQFF. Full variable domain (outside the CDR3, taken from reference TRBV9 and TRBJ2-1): DSGVTQTPKHLITATGQRVTLRCSPRSGDLSVYWYQQSLDQGLQFLIQYYNGEERAKGNILERFSAQQFPDLHSELNLSSLELGDSALYFCASSAGGQSYNEQFFGPGTRLTVL.

The CDR3 region is CASSPGTGGNEQFF. For the CDR3, the DNA is TGCGCCAGCAGCCCCGGGACAGGAGGCAATGAGCAGTTCTTC. The rearrangement uses TRBV5-1 and TRBJ2-1; 8 bases are shared with TRBD1. The J segment lost 6 bases and the V segment lost 4 bases, leaving 6 bases of the junction unmatched. The CDR3 spans 14 residues. Germline values: CDR1 SGHRS, CDR2 YFSETQ.

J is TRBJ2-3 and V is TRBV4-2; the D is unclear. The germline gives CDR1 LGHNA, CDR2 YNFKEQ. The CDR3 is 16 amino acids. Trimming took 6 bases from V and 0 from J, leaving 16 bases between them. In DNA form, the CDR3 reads TGTGCCAGCAGTCAGCCCCCCGGCGGAAGCACAGATACGCAGTATTTT. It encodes CASSQPPGGSTDTQYF.

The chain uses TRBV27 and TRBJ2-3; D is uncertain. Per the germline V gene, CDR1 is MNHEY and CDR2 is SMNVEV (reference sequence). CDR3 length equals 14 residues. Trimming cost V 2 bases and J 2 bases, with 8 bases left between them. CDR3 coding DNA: TGTGCCAGCAGTTTAGGACGGTACACAGATACGCAGTATTTT. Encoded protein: CASSLGRYTDTQYF.

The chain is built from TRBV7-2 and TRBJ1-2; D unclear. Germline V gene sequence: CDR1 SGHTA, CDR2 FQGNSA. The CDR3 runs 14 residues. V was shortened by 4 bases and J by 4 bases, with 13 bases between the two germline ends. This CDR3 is CASSSLGVGYGYTF. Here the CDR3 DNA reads TGTGCCAGCAGCTCACTAGGCGTCGGCTATGGCTACACCTTC.

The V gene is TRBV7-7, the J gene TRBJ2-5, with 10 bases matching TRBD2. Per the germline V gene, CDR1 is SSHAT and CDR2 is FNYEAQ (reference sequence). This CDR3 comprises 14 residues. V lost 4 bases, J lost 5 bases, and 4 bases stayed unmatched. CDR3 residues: CASSSGTSAETQYF. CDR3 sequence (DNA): TGTGCCAGCAGCTCGGGGACTAGCGCGGAGACCCAGTACTTC.

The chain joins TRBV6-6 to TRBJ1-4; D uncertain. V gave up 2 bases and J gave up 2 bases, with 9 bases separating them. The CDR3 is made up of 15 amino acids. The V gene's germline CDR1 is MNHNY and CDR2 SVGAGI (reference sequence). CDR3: CASSYRGSTNEKLFF. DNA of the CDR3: TGTGCCAGCAGTTACCGAGGCAGTACTAATGAAAAACTGTTTTTT.

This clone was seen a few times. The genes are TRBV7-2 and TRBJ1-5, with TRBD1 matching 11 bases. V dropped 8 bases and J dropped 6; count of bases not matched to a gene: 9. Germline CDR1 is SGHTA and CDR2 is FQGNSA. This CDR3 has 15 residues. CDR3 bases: TGTGCCAGCGGAGAAAGGACAGGGGGCGGTCAGCCCCAGCATTTT. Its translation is CASGERTGGGQPQHF.

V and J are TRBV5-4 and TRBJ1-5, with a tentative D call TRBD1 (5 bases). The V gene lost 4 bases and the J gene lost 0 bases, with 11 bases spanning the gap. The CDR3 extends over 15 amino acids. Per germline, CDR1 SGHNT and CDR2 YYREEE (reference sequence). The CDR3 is CASSAGTGSNQPQHF. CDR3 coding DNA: TGTGCCAGCAGCGCCGGGACGGGTAGCAATCAGCCCCAGCATTTT.

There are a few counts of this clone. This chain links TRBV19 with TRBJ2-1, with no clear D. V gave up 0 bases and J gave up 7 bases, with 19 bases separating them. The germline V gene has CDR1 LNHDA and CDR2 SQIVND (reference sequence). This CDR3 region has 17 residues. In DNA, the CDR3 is TGTGCCAGTAGTATAGACCCCTCATTGCTCCGAGCGAATGAGCAGTTCTTC. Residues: CASSIDPSLLRANEQFF.

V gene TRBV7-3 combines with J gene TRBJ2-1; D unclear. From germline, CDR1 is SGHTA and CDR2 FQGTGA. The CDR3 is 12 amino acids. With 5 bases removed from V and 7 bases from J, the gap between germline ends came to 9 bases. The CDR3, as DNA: TGTGCCAGCAGCCCCTACGGGAATGAGCAGTTCTTC. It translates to CASSPYGNEQFF.

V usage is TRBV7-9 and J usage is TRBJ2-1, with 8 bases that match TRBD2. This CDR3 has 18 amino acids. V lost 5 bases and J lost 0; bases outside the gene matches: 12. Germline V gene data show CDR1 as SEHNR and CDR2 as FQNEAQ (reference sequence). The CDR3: CASSPRQGSGDSYNEQFF. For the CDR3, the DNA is TGTGCCAGCAGCCCCAGGCAGGGTAGCGGGGACTCCTACAATGAGCAGTTCTTC.

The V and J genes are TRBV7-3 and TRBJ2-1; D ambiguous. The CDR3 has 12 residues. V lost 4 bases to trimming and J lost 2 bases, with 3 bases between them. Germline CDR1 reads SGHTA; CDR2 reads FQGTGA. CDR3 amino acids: CASSSTYNEQFF. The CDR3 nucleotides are TGTGCCAGCAGCTCCACCTACAATGAGCAGTTCTTC. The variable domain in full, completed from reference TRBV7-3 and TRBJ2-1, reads GAGVSQTPSNKVTEKGKYVELRCDPISGHTALYWYRQSLGQGPEFLIYFQGTGAADDSGLPNDRFFAVRPEGSVSTLKIQRTERGDSAVYLCASSSTYNEQFFGPGTRLTVL.

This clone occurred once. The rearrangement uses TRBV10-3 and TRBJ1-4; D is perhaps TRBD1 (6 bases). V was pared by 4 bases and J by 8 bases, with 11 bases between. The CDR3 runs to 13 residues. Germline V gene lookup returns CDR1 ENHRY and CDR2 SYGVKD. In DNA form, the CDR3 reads TGTGCCATCAGTGGGGGGCAGGGGGAAAAACTGTTTTTT. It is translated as CAISGGQGEKLFF.

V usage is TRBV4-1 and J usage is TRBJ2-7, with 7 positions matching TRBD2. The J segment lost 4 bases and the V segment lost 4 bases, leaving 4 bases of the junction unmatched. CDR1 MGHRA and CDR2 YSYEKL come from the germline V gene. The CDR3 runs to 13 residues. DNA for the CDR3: TGCGCCAGCAGCCCTAGCGGACCTTACGAGCAGTACTTC. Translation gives CASSPSGPYEQYF.

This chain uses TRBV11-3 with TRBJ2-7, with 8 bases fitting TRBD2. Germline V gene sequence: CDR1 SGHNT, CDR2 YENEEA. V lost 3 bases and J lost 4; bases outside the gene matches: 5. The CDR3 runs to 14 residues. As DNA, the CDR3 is TGTGCCAGCAGCTTCCACACGGGGGGGTACGAGCAGTACTTC. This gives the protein CASSFHTGGYEQYF.